The 20 T cell receptor beta chains given below trace back to one sample, sequenced in a study of T-cell reconstitution after alpha-beta-depleted transplantation in children (dated by TCRdb to 2016 to 2018). The treatment or condition label here, explained by the study, means: allogeneic hematopoietic cell transplantation with graft depleted of TCRalphabeta T cells and CD19 B cells. The method behind the library was PCR. The data were produced on an Illumina HiSeq 2500. Molecular barcoding was employed in the preparation of TCR libraries, with unique molecular identifiers being used to normalize TCRbeta repertoire quantification. TCRdb reprocessing: public reads trimmed at Q25 with fastp, clones called with MiXCR, in-frame beta chains kept. Every distinct CDR3 protein forms one entry, paired with its most common genes and DNA. This sample holds around 700,000 distinct CDR3 sequences; 10% to 15% were observed only once. The ten largest clones capture around 0.8% of the sample.

The input for sequencing was PBMCs, taken before TCRalphabeta/CD19-depleted stem cell transplant. These receptors were taken from a girl under 10 years old with congenital amegakaryocytic thrombocytopenia, due to receive a stem cell transplant.

This clonotype appeared many times. This chain connects TRBV29-1 to TRBJ2-3, with 9 bases aligning to TRBD2. Germline V gives CDR1 SQVTM, CDR2 ANQGSEA. The V segment lost 4 bases and the J segment 1 base; nucleotides outside the gene matches: 6. The CDR3 spans 15 residues. As DNA, the CDR3 is TGCAGCGTTGCCCTCGGCGGGAGGGGCACAGATACGCAGTATTTT. Translation: CSVALGGRGTDTQYF.

In its sample, this clonotype was seen many times. The gene calls are TRBV6-1 and TRBJ1-1; D might be TRBD1 (5 bases). The germline V and J ends were trimmed by 7 bases and 1 base, with 16 bases remaining between them. The CDR3 runs to 15 residues. CDR1 MNHNS and CDR2 SASEGT come from the germline V gene. CDR3 DNA sequence: TGTGCCAGCAATATACATTTCACAGGGAACACTGAAGCTTTCTTT. This sequence encodes CASNIHFTGNTEAFF.

This clonotype was recorded a few times. V and J are TRBV20-1 and TRBJ2-1, with D possibly TRBD2 on 6 matching bases. This CDR3 has 15 residues. CDR1 and CDR2 from the germline V gene are DFQATT and SNEGSKA (reference sequence). Trimming took 1 base from V and 1 from J, leaving 11 bases between them. CDR3 coding DNA: TGCAGTGCTAGAGCGGGAGTAGGGTCCTACAATGAGCAGTTCTTC. Translation: CSARAGVGSYNEQFF.

V and J are TRBV10-2 and TRBJ2-7; the D is unclear. CDR3 length equals 11 residues. CDR1 is WSHSY, CDR2 SAAADI, per germline. The V end was cut by 6 bases, the J end by 2 bases, with 5 bases between. The CDR3 is CASRDTYEQYF. The CDR3 DNA reads TGCGCCAGCAGGGATACCTACGAGCAGTACTTC.

This clonotype was seen at least ten times. CDR3 sequence (DNA): TGCGCCAGCAGCCTAGCTAACACCCCATCGGGAGAGCAGTTCTTC. Amino acid sequence: CASSLANTPSGEQFF. The chain employs TRBV5-1 and TRBJ2-1, with a weak D call TRBD2 (5 bases). Germline values: CDR1 SGHRS, CDR2 YFSETQ. This CDR3 is 15 amino acids long. With 4 bases removed from V and 10 bases from J, the gap between germline ends came to 21 bases. The full variable domain, completed using reference TRBV5-1 and TRBJ2-1, is KAGVTQTPRYLIKTRGQQVTLSCSPISGHRSVSWYQQTPGQGLQFLFEYFSETQRNKGNFPGRFSGRQFSNSRSEMNVSTLELGDSALYLCASSLANTPSGEQFFGPGTRLTVL.

This clonotype showed up just a few times. The chain is built from TRBV15 and TRBJ1-1, with D uncertain. The CDR3 is 15 amino acids. V lost 6 bases, J lost 2 bases, and 16 bases lay in between. The V gene's germline CDR1 is LNHNV and CDR2 YYDKDF (reference sequence). The CDR3 region is CATRERPVINTEAFF. As DNA, the CDR3 is TGTGCCACCAGGGAACGACCGGTGATTAACACTGAAGCTTTCTTT.

In this sample, this clonotype turned up many times. CDR3 nucleotides: TGTGCCAGCAGTTCCCTGGGCCAGCTTAACACTGAAGCTTTCTTT. Protein sequence: CASSSLGQLNTEAFF. The V call is TRBV2, the J call TRBJ1-1; no clear D gene. Germline values: CDR1 SNHLY, CDR2 FYNNEI. Trimming left V 5 bases short and J 2 bases short, with 15 bases between. The CDR3 length is 15 residues.

A remark on this clonotype: This may be a read error, as it is one base from a much larger clone. This chain uses TRBV10-2 with TRBJ2-7; the match to TRBD2 covers 11 bases. The CDR3 contains 16 residues. Germline lookup yields CDR1 WSHSY and CDR2 SAAADI. The CDR3 here is CACRTHTSGSDYEQYF. DNA for the CDR3: TGCGCCTGCAGGACCCATACTAGCGGGAGTGACTACGAGCAGTACTTC.

The V call is TRBV2, the J call TRBJ1-3; D is unresolved. From germline, CDR1 is SNHLY and CDR2 FYNNEI. This CDR3 region has 13 residues. V gave up 6 bases and J gave up 0 bases, with 6 bases separating them. CDR3 sequence (DNA): TGTGCCAGCAGGCGGGTCTCTGGAAACACCATATATTTT. Its translation is CASRRVSGNTIYF.

This clonotype was detected ten times or more. The gene calls are TRBV15 and TRBJ1-5; possible D gene TRBD1, 5 bases. The CDR3 extends over 13 amino acids. Germline values: CDR1 LNHNV, CDR2 YYDKDF (reference sequence). Between the trimmed V and J ends, which lost 5 bases and 9 bases, there was a span of 14 bases. The CDR3 coding sequence is TGTGCCACCAGCCCCGGGCGGGGACGGCCCCAGCATTTT. The encoded protein is CATSPGRGRPQHF. The variable domain in full, with the rest retrieved from reference TRBV15 and TRBJ1-5, is DAMVIQNPRYQVTQFGKPVTLSCSQTLNHNVMYWYQQKSSQAPKLLFHYYDKDFNNEADTPDNFQSRRPNTSFCFLDIRSPGLGDTAMYLCATSPGRGRPQHFGDGTRLSIL.

This clonotype occurred many times. This rearrangement joins TRBV20-1 to TRBJ1-2; 7 nucleotides agree with TRBD1. Germline V lookup: CDR1 DFQATT, CDR2 SNEGSKA (reference sequence). Unmatched junction bases numbered 14, after V lost 6 bases and J lost 4 bases. The CDR3 is made up of 15 amino acids. The DNA of the CDR3 is TGCAGTGCGGTCGAGGGGGTAGGGGGCTTCTATGGCTACACCTTC. This sequence encodes CSAVEGVGGFYGYTF.

There are many counts of this clonotype. The J gene is TRBJ2-1, the V gene TRBV12-3 or TRBV12-4, with D possibly TRBD2 on 6 matching bases. The length of the CDR3 is 17 residues. V dropped 8 bases and J dropped 5 bases, with 25 bases sitting between them. For the CDR3, the DNA is TGTGCCAGCGAGGCGTTCGCGGGATCGGAAATCAACAATGAGCAGTTCTTC. Its translation is CASEAFAGSEINNEQFF.

The genes are TRBV5-5 and TRBJ1-5, with TRBD1 matching 9 bases. Germline CDR1 SGHKS, CDR2 YYEKEE (reference sequence). The trim removed 4 bases at V and 5 bases at J, leaving 10 bases unmatched. CDR3 length: 16 residues. CDR3 DNA sequence: TGTGCCAGCAGCATGGAAACAGGGGGCTACGATCAGCCCCAGCATTTT. Amino acids: CASSMETGGYDQPQHF.

There are a few counts of this clonotype. The chain is built from TRBV20-1 and TRBJ2-7; TRBD1 aligns across 10 bases. This CDR3 has 14 residues. Germline V gives CDR1 DFQATT, CDR2 SNEGSKA (reference sequence). J was trimmed by 4 bases and V by 3 bases; bases with no gene match: 6. In DNA form, the CDR3 reads TGCAGTGCTAGTGGGGACAGGGGCGAATACGAGCAGTACTTC. As protein: CSASGDRGEYEQYF.

This clonotype was observed at least ten times. V and J are TRBV12-3 or TRBV12-4 and TRBJ2-1; the match to TRBD2 covers 10 bases. The CDR3 spans 15 residues. J gave up 7 bases and V 5 bases, and 8 bases lay outside the gene matches. This chain's CDR3 is CASSDSGRLGNEQFF. The DNA of the CDR3 is TGTGCCAGCAGTGATAGCGGGAGGTTGGGGAATGAGCAGTTCTTC.

This clonotype was seen more than once but under ten times. V and J are TRBV5-1 and TRBJ1-5, with D maybe TRBD1 (6 bases). In germline, CDR1 is SGHRS, CDR2 YFSETQ. Between the trimmed V and J ends, which lost 4 bases and 1 base, there was a span of 24 bases. The CDR3 consists of 19 residues. CDR3 bases: TGCGCCAGCAGCCTGGACCCGCTGGGCATCAGGGGAAGCAATCAGCCCCAGCATTTT. This translates into CASSLDPLGIRGSNQPQHF.

The chain uses TRBV7-9 and TRBJ2-5; 8 bases match TRBD1. V trimming: 3 bases; J trimming: 2 bases; junction bases outside the gene matches: 5. Germline V lookup: CDR1 SEHNR, CDR2 FQNEAQ (reference sequence). CDR3 length: 15 amino acids. The chain's CDR3 is CASSFDRGLQETQYF. CDR3 sequence (DNA): TGTGCCAGCAGCTTCGACAGGGGCTTACAAGAGACCCAGTACTTC.

There are many counts of this clonotype. The rearrangement uses TRBV11-2 and TRBJ2-2; perhaps TRBD1 as D (5 bases). The V gene's germline CDR1 is SGHAT and CDR2 FQNNGV. This CDR3 is built from 15 residues. Trimming left V 7 bases short and J 5 bases short, with 17 bases between. The CDR3 sequence: CASIQSQGTTGELFF. CDR3 bases: TGTGCCAGCATACAATCGCAGGGTACAACCGGGGAGCTGTTTTTT.

The sample holds many counts of this clonotype. This chain joins TRBV24-1 and TRBJ1-5; D ambiguous. V was clipped by 4 bases and J by 4 bases, with 16 bases between them. The V gene's germline CDR1 is KGHDR and CDR2 SFDVKD. This CDR3 contains 16 residues. The DNA for the CDR3 is TGTGCCACCAGTGACGATTTTGGCAGGAGGAATCAGCCCCAGCATTTT. This codes for CATSDDFGRRNQPQHF.

The table lists this clonotype with many counts. This chain connects TRBV18 to TRBJ2-3; a possible D gene is TRBD2 (5 bases). The CDR3 has 16 amino acids. Trimming removed 1 base at V and 8 bases at J, with 19 bases between. Germline loops: CDR1 KGHSH, CDR2 LQKENI. CDR3 DNA sequence: TGTGCCAGCTCACCACGGATCGCCGGGGAAATAACTACGCAGTATTTT. It specifies CASSPRIAGEITTQYF.